This is a list of T cell receptor beta chains from one sample in a study of regulatory T cells in long-lasting Graves disease. TCRdb reprocessed the multiplex PCR reads with MiXCR, giving one entry per CDR3 protein. The sample shows 500,000 to 700,000 distinct CDR3 sequences, approximately 15% of them seen only once. The same sample was also used in a study of T cells in Graves' hyperthyroidism and ophthalmopathy.

Material: peripheral blood mononuclear cells (PBMCs), obtained at new diagnosis, from a patient treated with antithyroid drugs. These receptors all stem from a woman under 40 with Graves disease. CDR3s include the opening cysteine and the closing phenylalanine or tryptophan. The D gene is left open where the match is weak. Expanded clones get a size class; other rows say once, few or many, or leave the size out.

j_call d_call v_call clone_size cdr3_aa cdr3_nt
TRBJ2-7 TRBD2 TRBV7-9 . CASSAGLSSYEQYF TGTGCCAGCAGCGCGGGACTAAGCTCCTACGAGCAGTACTTC
TRBJ1-1 . TRBV30 few CAWSSSRWGLPTEAFF TGTGCCTGGAGTAGCAGCCGCTGGGGGCTTCCCACTGAAGCTTTCTTT
TRBJ1-1 TRBD1 TRBV12-5 few CASGLDVGKTGAFEAFF TGTGCTAGTGGTTTAGATGTCGGTAAGACAGGGGCCTTTGAAGCTTTCTTT
TRBJ1-1 . TRBV7-6 many CASSSGRTEAFF TGTGCCAGCAGCTCTGGGAGGACTGAAGCTTTCTTT
TRBJ2-3 TRBD2 TRBV24-1 few CATSDPSGGGTDTQYF TGTGCCACCAGTGATCCCTCGGGAGGGGGCACAGATACGCAGTATTTT
TRBJ2-7 TRBD1 TRBV28 . CAISSGTGIYEQYF TGTGCCATTAGCTCCGGGACAGGGATCTACGAGCAGTACTTC
TRBJ1-6 . TRBV27 many CASSLSKVGPSYNSPLHF TGTGCCAGCAGTTTATCGAAGGTGGGGCCCTCCTATAATTCACCCCTCCACTTT
TRBJ2-5 . TRBV25-1 few CASTGGQPEETQYF TGTGCCAGCACCGGAGGCCAGCCGGAAGAGACCCAGTACTTC
TRBJ2-3 . TRBV27 . CASSLGTKDTQYF TGTGCCAGCAGTTTAGGGACGAAAGATACGCAGTATTTT
TRBJ2-3 TRBD2 TRBV20-1 many CSASAPSGRTDTQYF TGCAGTGCTAGCGCGCCTAGCGGGCGCACAGATACGCAGTATTTT
TRBJ2-4 TRBD1 TRBV20-1 . CSAPRDRLYF TGCAGTGCTCCCAGGGACAGGCTTTACTTC
TRBJ2-3 . TRBV20-1 few CSALWGPGSDTQYF TGCAGTGCTCTGTGGGGGCCGGGATCAGATACGCAGTATTTT
TRBJ2-5 TRBD1 TRBV7-2 . CASSPWTGSYQETQYF TGTGCCAGCAGCCCATGGACAGGGTCGTACCAAGAGACCCAGTACTTC
TRBJ2-7 . TRBV5-6 . CASSLEDREGEQYF TGTGCCAGCAGCTTGGAGGACAGGGAGGGCGAGCAGTACTTC
TRBJ1-4 TRBD1 TRBV7-2 many CASSLFGTGNEKLFF TGTGCCAGCAGCTTATTCGGGACAGGGAATGAAAAACTGTTTTTT
TRBJ2-3 . TRBV3-1 few CASSRQLASPDTQYF TGTGCCAGCAGCCGCCAACTAGCAAGCCCCGATACGCAGTATTTT
TRBJ1-1 . TRBV15 . CATSTRFTEAFF TGTGCCACCAGCACGAGGTTCACTGAAGCTTTCTTT
TRBJ2-7 . TRBV11-2 . CASSTTRDHEQYF TGTGCCAGCAGTACTACCAGGGACCACGAGCAGTACTTC
TRBJ2-1 TRBD1 TRBV29-1 few CSVDSDRVQDEQFF TGCAGCGTTGACTCCGACAGGGTCCAAGATGAGCAGTTCTTC
TRBJ1-5 . TRBV6-1 . CASRPPTALHQPQHF TGTGCCAGCAGACCCCCGACAGCGCTACATCAGCCCCAGCATTTT
TRBJ2-5 . TRBV29-1 many CSVEWGSETQYF TGCAGCGTTGAGTGGGGGTCAGAGACCCAGTACTTC
TRBJ1-5 TRBD1 TRBV27 . CASSLWARDRSNQPQHF TGTGCCAGCAGTTTATGGGCTCGGGACAGGAGCAATCAGCCCCAGCATTTT
TRBJ1-4 . TRBV3-1 . CASSLRRGLDEKLFF TGTGCCAGCAGCCTAAGGAGGGGATTAGATGAAAAACTGTTTTTT
TRBJ2-3 . TRBV14 few CASSRQSWTQYF TGTGCCAGCAGCCGGCAGTCATGGACGCAGTATTTT
TRBJ2-2 TRBD1 TRBV5-1 . CASSATGDAGELFF TGCGCCAGCAGCGCGACAGGGGATGCCGGGGAGCTGTTTTTT
TRBJ1-5 . TRBV24-1 many CATSETGQYQPQHF TGTGCCACCAGTGAAACTGGACAGTATCAGCCCCAGCATTTT
TRBJ2-2 TRBD2 TRBV30 many CATKSGTYTGELFF TGTGCCACAAAAAGCGGGACCTACACCGGGGAGCTGTTTTTT
TRBJ1-4 . TRBV20-1 few CSAIRGFEKLFF TGCAGTGCCATCCGGGGATTCGAAAAACTGTTTTTT
TRBJ1-5 . TRBV27 . CASSMRAGAYNQPQHF TGTGCCAGCAGTATGAGAGCAGGGGCCTACAATCAGCCCCAGCATTTT
TRBJ1-5 . TRBV3-1 many CASSRIGDQPQHF TGTGCCAGCAGCCGGATAGGGGACCAGCCCCAGCATTTT
TRBJ2-2 . TRBV20-1 many CSASGTNTGELFF TGCAGTGCTAGCGGGACCAACACCGGGGAGCTGTTTTTT
TRBJ2-1 TRBD2 TRBV7-9 many CASSFRRWTSGVYNEQFF TGTGCCAGCAGCTTCCGAAGATGGACTAGCGGAGTTTACAATGAGCAGTTCTTC
TRBJ2-1 TRBD2 TRBV20-1 . CSESLAGDNEQFF TGCAGTGAAAGTCTAGCGGGGGACAATGAGCAGTTCTTC
TRBJ2-3 . TRBV18 . CASSPADDTQYF TGTGCCAGCTCACCGGCAGACGATACGCAGTATTTT
TRBJ1-6 . TRBV3-1 . CASSQGTNNSPLHF TGTGCCAGCAGCCAAGGAACAAATAATTCACCCCTCCACTTT
TRBJ2-7 . TRBV13 . CASSFYICSALLGTGIDEQYF .
TRBJ1-1 TRBD1 TRBV7-3 . CATSRQGGMNTEAFF TGTGCCACCAGTCGACAGGGAGGCATGAACACTGAAGCTTTCTTT
TRBJ1-1 TRBD1 TRBV2 . CASGTGREAFF TGTGCCAGCGGGACAGGCCGGGAAGCTTTCTTT
TRBJ2-1 TRBD2 TRBV9 few CASSVEQRDLGEQFF TGTGCCAGCAGCGTAGAACAGCGGGACCTCGGTGAGCAGTTCTTC
TRBJ1-2 . TRBV7-9 many CASSGDGHFYGYTF TGTGCCAGCAGCGGGGACGGCCACTTCTATGGCTACACCTTC
TRBJ1-3 TRBD1 TRBV6-5 many CASSYDPGTGAGNTIYF TGTGCCAGCAGTTACGACCCCGGGACAGGGGCTGGAAACACCATATATTTT
TRBJ2-1 . TRBV27 many CASTSGPISSYNEQFF TGTGCCAGCACCTCAGGTCCGATAAGCTCCTACAATGAGCAGTTCTTC
TRBJ2-7 . TRBV3-1 . CASSQETGREQYF TGTGCCAGCAGCCAAGAAACCGGGCGCGAGCAGTACTTC
TRBJ2-3 TRBD2 TRBV20-1 few CSARDAAGGPSDTQYF TGCAGTGCTAGAGACGCAGCGGGAGGGCCATCAGATACGCAGTATTTT
TRBJ1-5 . TRBV20-1 . CSARDGDGGLYQPQHF TGCAGTGCTAGAGATGGGGACGGGGGATTATATCAGCCCCAGCATTTT
TRBJ1-5 . TRBV27 many CASSPRTSGNQPQHF TGTGCCAGCAGCCCCAGGACATCTGGAAATCAGCCCCAGCATTTT
TRBJ2-1 TRBD1 TRBV20-1 few CSAPGQGTNEQFF TGCAGTGCTCCGGGACAGGGTACGAATGAGCAGTTCTTC
TRBJ1-5 . TRBV28 many CASYSPRQGNQPQHF TGTGCCAGCTACAGCCCCAGGCAGGGCAATCAGCCCCAGCATTTT
TRBJ1-1 . TRBV10-3 few CAISDGVGSEAFF TGTGCCATCAGTGATGGGGTCGGAAGTGAAGCTTTCTTT
TRBJ1-1 . TRBV3-1 . CASSHIGLTEAFF TGTGCCAGCAGCCATATCGGCCTCACTGAAGCTTTCTTT
TRBJ2-2 . TRBV9 . CASSVVPQNTGELFF TGTGCCAGCAGCGTAGTACCGCAGAACACCGGGGAGCTGTTTTTT
TRBJ2-7 TRBD2 TRBV6-9 . CASSYETGGAYEQYF TGTGCCAGCAGTTATGAAACGGGAGGGGCCTACGAGCAGTACTTC
TRBJ2-1 . TRBV27 few CASSSQSRFPYNEQFF TGTGCCAGCAGTTCCCAGAGCAGGTTTCCTTACAATGAGCAGTTCTTC
TRBJ2-2 TRBD2 TRBV7-9 . CASSARRGTSGRVSANTGELFF TGTGCCAGCAGCGCTCGTCGGGGGACTAGCGGGAGGGTATCCGCGAACACCGGGGAGCTGTTTTTT
TRBJ2-1 TRBD1 TRBV7-9 many CASSYDRGAHNEQFF TGTGCCAGCAGCTATGACAGGGGCGCCCACAATGAGCAGTTCTTC
TRBJ1-6 . TRBV3-1 . CASSRGEGVGSPLHF TGTGCCAGCAGCCGAGGGGAGGGGGTAGGTTCACCCCTCCACTTT
TRBJ2-7 . TRBV12-3/TRBV12-4 many CASSPQTGSPSEQYF TGTGCCAGCAGCCCTCAAACAGGGTCTCCCTCCGAGCAGTACTTC
TRBJ1-2 . TRBV24-1 many CATSDRNRGHYGYTF TGTGCCACCAGTGATAGGAACCGTGGGCACTATGGCTACACCTTC
TRBJ2-1 TRBD1 TRBV6-1 . CASSPTGGTGNDEQFF TGTGCCAGCAGCCCGACCGGGGGGACAGGGAATGATGAGCAGTTCTTC